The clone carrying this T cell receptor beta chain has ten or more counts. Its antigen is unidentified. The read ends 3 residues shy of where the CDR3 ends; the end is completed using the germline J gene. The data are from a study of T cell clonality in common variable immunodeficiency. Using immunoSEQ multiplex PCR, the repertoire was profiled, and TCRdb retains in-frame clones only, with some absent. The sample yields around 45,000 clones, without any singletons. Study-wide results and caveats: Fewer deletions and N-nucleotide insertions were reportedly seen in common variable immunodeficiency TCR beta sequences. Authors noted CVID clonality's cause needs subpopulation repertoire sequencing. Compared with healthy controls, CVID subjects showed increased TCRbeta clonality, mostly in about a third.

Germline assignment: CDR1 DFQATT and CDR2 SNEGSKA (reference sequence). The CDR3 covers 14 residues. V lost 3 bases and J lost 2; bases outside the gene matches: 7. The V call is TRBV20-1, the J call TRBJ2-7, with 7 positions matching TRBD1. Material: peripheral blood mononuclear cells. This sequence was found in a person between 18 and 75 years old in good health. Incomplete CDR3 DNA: TGCAGTGCTAGGATAGACAGGGAAACCTACGAG. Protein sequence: CSARIDRETYE. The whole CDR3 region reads CSARIDRETYEQYF.